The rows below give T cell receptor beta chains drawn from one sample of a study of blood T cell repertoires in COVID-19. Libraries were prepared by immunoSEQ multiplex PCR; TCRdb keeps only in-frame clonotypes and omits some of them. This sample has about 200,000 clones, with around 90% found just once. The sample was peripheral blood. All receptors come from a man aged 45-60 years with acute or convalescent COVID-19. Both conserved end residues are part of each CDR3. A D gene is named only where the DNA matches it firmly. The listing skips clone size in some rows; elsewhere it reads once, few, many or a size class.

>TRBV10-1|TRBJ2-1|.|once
CASSGPGWNEQFF
TGCGCCAGCAGTGGGCCTGGTTGGAATGAGCAGTTCTTC
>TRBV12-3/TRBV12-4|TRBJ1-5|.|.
CASSLANNQPQHF
TGTGCCAGCAGTTTAGCCAATAATCAGCCCCAGCATTTT
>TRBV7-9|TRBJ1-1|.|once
CASSLVAGNVEAFF
TGTGCCAGCAGCTTAGTAGCAGGGAACGTTGAAGCTTTCTTT
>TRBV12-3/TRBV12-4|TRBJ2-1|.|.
CASSLVRRDEQFF
TGTGCCAGCAGTTTAGTACGCAGGGATGAGCAGTTCTTC
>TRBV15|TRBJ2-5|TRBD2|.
CATSRDLAGGETQYF
TGTGCCACCAGCAGAGATTTGGCGGGAGGCGAGACCCAGTACTTC
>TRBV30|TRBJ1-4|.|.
CAWSVGGTNEKLFF
TGTGCCTGGAGCGTAGGGGGAACTAATGAAAAACTGTTTTTT
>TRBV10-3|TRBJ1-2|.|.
CAISELTAPNYGYTF
TGTGCCATCAGTGAGTTGACTGCCCCTAACTATGGCTACACCTTC
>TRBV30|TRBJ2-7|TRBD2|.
CAWRGGPDYEQYF
TGTGCCTGGCGGGGGGGCCCAGACTACGAGCAGTACTTC
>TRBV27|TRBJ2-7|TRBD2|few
CASRRRSGTSASYEQYF
TGTGCCAGCCGGCGGCGAAGCGGGACTAGCGCCTCCTACGAGCAGTACTTC
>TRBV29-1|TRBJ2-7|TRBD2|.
CSVASPLAAYYEQYF
TGCAGCGTTGCTTCCCCACTAGCGGCTTACTACGAGCAGTACTTC
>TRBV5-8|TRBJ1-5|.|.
CASSLQGSGNQPQHF
TGTGCCAGCAGCTTGCAGGGCTCGGGCAATCAGCCCCAGCATTTT
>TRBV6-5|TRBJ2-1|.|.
CASRNSHQPYNEQFF
TGTGCCAGCAGGAATAGCCACCAACCCTACAATGAGCAGTTCTTC
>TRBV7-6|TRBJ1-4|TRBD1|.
CASSLRTGRTNEKLFF
TGTGCCAGCAGTCTAAGGACAGGGCGCACTAATGAAAAACTGTTTTTT
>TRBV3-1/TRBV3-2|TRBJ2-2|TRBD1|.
CASSLIQTGTGDTGELFF
TGTGCCAGCAGCCTCATCCAGACCGGGACAGGGGACACCGGGGAGCTGTTTTTT
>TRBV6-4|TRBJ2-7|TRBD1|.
CASSEPRTGTYEQYF
TGTGCCAGCAGTGAACCAAGGACAGGGACCTACGAGCAGTACTTC
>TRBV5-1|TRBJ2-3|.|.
CASSFQGGTTDTQYF
TGCGCCAGCAGCTTCCAGGGAGGAACCACAGATACGCAGTATTTT
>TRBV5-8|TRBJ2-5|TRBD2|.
CASFRTSGGLMAQYF
TGTGCCAGCTTCCGGACTAGCGGGGGCCTTATGGCCCAGTACTTC